This T cell receptor beta chain was sequenced in a study of read filtering for tumor transcriptome and immune sequencing. Concerning this clonotype itself: No antigen is known for it. A much more abundant neighbour one base away suggests this may be a read error.

There are 14 residues in the CDR3. Germline V gene lookup returns CDR1 KGHSH and CDR2 LQKENI. Study-wide points: Single-read clonotypes: roughly 86% of IR-seq clonotypes (about 4% of reads), about 75% of RNA-seq clonotypes (roughly 45% of reads).

From about 400 ng of RNA, a library with molecular barcoded alpha/delta and beta/gamma adaptors was made. One entry per CDR3 protein, called by TCRdb with MiXCR from the reads. The sample holds around 50,000 distinct CDR3 sequences; 9% to 15% are singletons and the top ten take around 16%. This receptor was identified in a donor at least 40 years old with multiple myeloma. The chain links TRBV18 to TRBJ2-3; D might be TRBD2 (6 bases). Sequencing input: a population of CD138-negative cells sorted from bone marrow. CDR3 in DNA: TGTGCCAGCACACCCGGGGGAAGCACAGATACGCAGTATTTT. It yields the protein CASTPGGSTDTQYF.